The 31 T cell receptor beta chains below come from one sample, sequenced in a study of T-cell reconstitution after alpha-beta-depleted transplantation in children (dated by TCRdb to about 2016). Per the publication, the treatment or condition label means: allogeneic hematopoietic cell transplantation with graft depleted of TCRalphabeta T cells and CD19 B cells. Library creation used PCR. Sequencing relied on an Illumina HiSeq 2500. TCR library preparation used molecular barcoding, with unique molecular identifiers applied to normalize quantification of the TCRbeta repertoire. The public reads were reprocessed in TCRdb via fastp at Q25 and MiXCR, keeping in-frame beta chains. CDR3 protein duplicates are merged, each entry listing the most common genes and DNA. The sample table records some 600,000 distinct CDR3 sequences; over 10% of these occur just once. About 2.2% of the sample rests with the top ten.

This specimen consisted of PBMCs, mostly from graft donor cells, obtained 360 days after TCRalphabeta/CD19-depleted stem cell transplant. The source of these receptors is a male patient aged 5 to 17 who had a stem cell transplant for acute myeloid leukemia, so the T cells may come from the graft donor.

V gene TRBV7-6 combines with J gene TRBJ1-1, with a weak D call TRBD1 (5 bases). Germline CDR1 reads SGHVS; CDR2 reads FNYEAQ. V lost 3 bases and J 3 bases, leaving 8 bases between the germline ends. The CDR3 length is 13 residues. CDR3 sequence reads: CASSLGRYTEAFF. The CDR3 bases are TGTGCCAGCAGCTTGGGGCGGTACACTGAAGCTTTCTTT.

The CDR3 spells CASSLDFLVGGLVREQYF. The CDR3 nucleotides are TGTGCCAGCAGCTTAGATTTCTTGGTTGGAGGGCTGGTGAGGGAGCAGTACTTC. V and J are TRBV11-2 and TRBJ2-7, with D possibly being TRBD2 (6 bases). V was clipped by 0 bases and J by 7 bases, with 25 bases between them. CDR3 length: 18 residues. The germline CDR1 and CDR2 sequences are SGHAT and FQNNGV.

The chain carries TRBV4-2 and TRBJ1-2; the D gene is possibly TRBD1 (5 bases). Germline loops: CDR1 LGHNA, CDR2 YNFKEQ. The CDR3 covers 17 residues. V shed 1 base and J shed 3 bases, with 18 bases lying between them. The CDR3 sequence: CASSQAPGPGLDYGYTF. CDR3 in DNA: TGTGCCAGCAGCCAAGCCCCAGGGCCAGGGCTGGACTATGGCTACACCTTC.

This clonotype was counted ten times or more. The chain recombines TRBV12-3 or TRBV12-4 with TRBJ2-2; D might be TRBD2 (6 bases). V lost 1 base, J lost 7 bases, and 13 bases lay in between. The CDR3 runs to 15 residues. The CDR3 reads CASSLENGGIGELFF. The CDR3 nucleotides read TGTGCCAGCAGTTTAGAAAATGGGGGGATCGGGGAGCTGTTTTTT.

The chain uses TRBV20-1 and TRBJ2-6; D may be TRBD2 (5 bases). The CDR3 is 15 amino acids. The V end was cut by 5 bases, the J end by 0 bases, with 11 bases between. Per the germline V gene, CDR1 is DFQATT and CDR2 is SNEGSKA (reference sequence). CDR3 region: CSAWESPSGANVLTF. The CDR3 DNA reads as TGCAGTGCTTGGGAGAGCCCCTCTGGGGCCAACGTCCTGACTTTC.

The chain carries TRBV7-2 and TRBJ1-1, with D perhaps TRBD1 (5 bases). V was pared by 0 bases and J by 2 bases, with 13 bases between. The CDR3 extends over 16 amino acids. Germline lookup yields CDR1 SGHTA and CDR2 FQGNSA. CDR3 nucleotides: TGTGCCAGCAGCTTAGCGCAGGGCCGCTTTAACACTGAAGCTTTCTTT. It specifies CASSLAQGRFNTEAFF.

This clonotype was found many times. J is TRBJ2-1 and V is TRBV24-1; D possibly matches TRBD1 or TRBD2 (5 bases each). Per the germline V gene, CDR1 is KGHDR and CDR2 is SFDVKD. V was clipped by 1 base and J by 8 bases, with 11 bases between them. This CDR3 spans 14 amino acids. CDR3 nucleotides: TGTGCCACCAGTGATTTTGAACTGGGGGATGAGCAGTTCTTC. Amino acid sequence: CATSDFELGDEQFF.

The genes are TRBV29-1 and TRBJ2-3; D might be TRBD2 (5 bases). Per germline, CDR1 SQVTM and CDR2 ANQGSEA. The V gene lost 6 bases and the J gene lost 0 bases, with 16 bases spanning the gap. The length of the CDR3 is 15 residues. Here the CDR3 reads CSVQARRWSTDTQYF. DNA for the CDR3: TGCAGCGTCCAGGCTCGGAGGTGGAGCACAGATACGCAGTATTTT.

This clonotype was observed a handful of times. The CDR3 spells CASREASSYEQYF. The CDR3 DNA sequence: TGTGCCAGCAGGGAGGCCAGCTCCTACGAGCAGTACTTC. The chain carries TRBV28 and TRBJ2-7; D is perhaps TRBD2 (5 bases). Germline-derived CDR1 and CDR2 are MDHEN and SYDVKM. The V and J ends lost 6 bases and 0 bases respectively, with 9 bases between them. The CDR3 covers 13 residues.

This clonotype was observed a handful of times. The V call is TRBV25-1, the J call TRBJ2-7; the D gene is possibly TRBD2 (6 bases). The CDR3 loop spans 13 amino acids. Trimming took 6 bases from V and 1 from J, leaving 10 bases between them. Germline-derived CDR1 and CDR2 are MGHDK and SYGVNS. This chain's CDR3 is CASRLTSSYEQYF. The DNA for the CDR3 is TGTGCCAGCAGGTTGACTAGTTCCTACGAGCAGTACTTC.

The chain recombines TRBV6-2 or TRBV6-3 with TRBJ2-1, with 7 nucleotides matching TRBD2. The junction had 5 bases not matched to a gene; V was cut back by 1 base and J by 2 bases. The CDR3 consists of 16 residues. CDR1 and CDR2 from the germline V gene are MNHEY and SVGEGT. CDR3 in DNA: TGTGCCAGCAGTTACTTCATACTAGCGACCTACAATGAGCAGTTCTTC. Translating gives CASSYFILATYNEQFF.

This clonotype was seen more than once but under ten times. This chain uses TRBV12-3 or TRBV12-4 with TRBJ2-7; 10 bases match TRBD2. The V gene end was trimmed by 7 bases and the J gene end by 2 bases; junction bases not matched to a gene: 5. This CDR3 has 14 residues. CDR3 in DNA: TGTGCCAGCAACCTAGCGGGAGCGGCCTACGAGCAGTACTTC. This encodes CASNLAGAAYEQYF.

Only a few counts were recorded for this clonotype. V gene TRBV20-1 combines with J gene TRBJ2-3; 9 positions agree with TRBD2. CDR1 is DFQATT, CDR2 SNEGSKA, per germline (reference sequence). V was clipped by 6 bases and J by 2 bases; unmatched bases: 18. There are 18 residues in the CDR3. The DNA of the CDR3 is TGCAGTGCCACAGGGCCGCTAGCGGGGAGAAAGGTCACAGATACGCAGTATTTT. It specifies CSATGPLAGRKVTDTQYF.

The chain carries TRBV5-1 and TRBJ2-4, with 7 bases matching TRBD1. V shed 4 bases and J 8 bases; nucleotides not matched to a gene: 9. The CDR3 loop spans 14 amino acids. Germline-derived CDR1 and CDR2 are SGHRS and YFSETQ. The CDR3 bases are TGCGCCAGCAGCGTGACAGGGAATGTAGACATTCAGTACTTC. Translated: CASSVTGNVDIQYF.

J is TRBJ2-7 and V is TRBV7-2; D is ambiguous. The CDR3 consists of 14 residues. The V end lost 1 base, the J end lost 2 bases, and 9 bases lay between the germline ends. Germline V gives CDR1 SGHTA, CDR2 FQGNSA. CDR3 nucleotide sequence: TGTGCCAGCAGCTTAGTACTCCTCACCTACGAGCAGTACTTC. This codes for CASSLVLLTYEQYF.

In regard to this clonotype: At one end, the junction sequence differs from germline, possibly due to a read error. The chain links TRBV7-7 to TRBJ2-5; a possible D gene is TRBD2 (5 bases). CDR3 length: 16 amino acids. Germline V lookup: CDR1 SSHAT, CDR2 FNYEAQ (reference sequence). The CDR3 DNA follows: TGTGCTAGCAGCTTAGGTCCGGGGTACCTACGAGAGACCCAGTACTTC. The encoded protein is CASSLGPGYLRETQYF.

This clonotype was counted many times. This chain joins TRBV20-1 and TRBJ2-5; TRBD2 matches 7 bases. Germline V gene sequence: CDR1 DFQATT, CDR2 SNEGSKA (reference sequence). The V and J ends lost 0 bases and 2 bases, in that order; junction bases with no gene match: 9. The length of the CDR3 is 16 residues. CDR3 in amino acids: CSARDPPPSGQETQYF. In DNA, the CDR3 is TGCAGTGCTAGAGATCCCCCCCCTAGCGGTCAAGAGACCCAGTACTTC.

This chain links TRBV3-1 with TRBJ2-1; no firm D call. V lost 3 bases and J 4 bases, leaving 13 bases between the germline ends. CDR3 size: 15 residues. Looked up from germline, CDR1 is LGHDT and CDR2 is YNNKEL (reference sequence). The CDR3 protein is CASSHATVGYNEQFF. The CDR3 DNA sequence: TGTGCCAGCAGCCACGCCACCGTTGGGTACAATGAGCAGTTCTTC.

The rearrangement uses TRBV7-2 and TRBJ2-7; 11 bases agree with TRBD2. V trimming: 3 bases; J trimming: 1 base; junction bases outside the gene matches: 8. This CDR3 comprises 17 residues. CDR1 SGHTA and CDR2 FQGNSA come from the germline V gene. CDR3 sequence: CASSFTSGSPPSYEQYF. In DNA form, the CDR3 reads TGTGCCAGCAGCTTTACTAGCGGGAGCCCACCTTCCTACGAGCAGTACTTC.

The sample holds a few counts of this clonotype. The V gene is TRBV19, the J gene TRBJ2-2, with D possibly being TRBD2 (7 bases). The germline V gene has CDR1 LNHDA and CDR2 SQIVND (reference sequence). CDR3 length: 16 residues. Trimming removed 5 bases from V and 7 bases from J, with 20 bases in between. CDR3 nucleotides: TGTGCCAGTAGTCCCCGCCGTCGGGGGGCAAGCGGGGAGCTGTTTTTT. Protein sequence: CASSPRRRGASGELFF.

This chain uses TRBV6-1 with TRBJ2-7, with 9 nucleotides matching TRBD2. The CDR3 has 14 residues. CDR1 and CDR2 (germline): MNHNS, SASEGT. Germline trimming cut 7 bases from V and 0 bases from J; bases unmatched to any gene: 4. CDR3 in DNA: TGTGCCAGCAAGATAGCGGGAGCCTCCTACGAGCAGTACTTC. This gives the protein CASKIAGASYEQYF.

This clonotype was detected only a few times. The V call is TRBV19, the J call TRBJ2-7, with D perhaps being TRBD1 or TRBD2 (5 bases each). The CDR3 has 12 residues. V lost 8 bases, J lost 3 bases, and 11 bases lay in between. CDR1 and CDR2 from the germline V gene are LNHDA and SQIVND (reference sequence). The CDR3 DNA follows: TGTGCCAGTGGGGGACGAGACTACGAGCAGTACTTC. Its translation: CASGGRDYEQYF.

This clonotype was counted between two and nine times. The gene calls are TRBV20-1 and TRBJ1-1, with D possibly TRBD1 on 6 matching bases. The V end lost 0 bases, the J end lost 4 bases, and 15 bases lay between the germline ends. The CDR3 consists of 15 residues. The germline CDR1 and CDR2 sequences are DFQATT and SNEGSKA (reference sequence). The CDR3 DNA reads TGCAGTGCTAGAGATGGGGGGCCCGGTAGCACTGAAGCTTTCTTT. Protein sequence: CSARDGGPGSTEAFF.

This clonotype has only a few counts. CDR3 residues: CASSLGQGHSPLHF. In DNA form, the CDR3 reads TGTGCCAGCAGCCTCGGACAGGGGCATTCACCCCTCCACTTT. The chain employs TRBV11-2 and TRBJ1-6, with 9 positions matching TRBD1. Germline V gene lookup returns CDR1 SGHAT and CDR2 FQNNGV. There are 14 residues in the CDR3. The ends lost 5 bases at V and 8 bases at J; junction bases unmatched: 4.

This clonotype occurred a few times. V usage is TRBV29-1 and J usage is TRBJ2-2, with D hard to call. V was shortened by 0 bases and J by 1 base, with 9 bases between the two germline ends. The germline V gene has CDR1 SQVTM and CDR2 ANQGSEA. This CDR3 comprises 15 residues. The CDR3 DNA is TGCAGCGTTGAAGACGGTCTGTTGAACACCGGGGAGCTGTTTTTT. Its translation is CSVEDGLLNTGELFF.

V gene TRBV7-2 combines with J gene TRBJ2-7, with 11 bases aligning to TRBD2. Germline CDR1 is SGHTA and CDR2 is FQGNSA. This CDR3 comprises 16 residues. Losses at the gene ends were 2 bases for V and 2 bases for J; bases not matched to a gene: 5. CDR3 nucleotide sequence: TGTGCCAGCAGCTTACTAGCGGGAGGAAGGGCCTACGAGCAGTACTTC. Its translation: CASSLLAGGRAYEQYF.

This clonotype was seen repeatedly, ten times or more. The rearrangement joins TRBV28 to TRBJ2-7, with D perhaps TRBD2 (6 bases). From germline, CDR1 is MDHEN and CDR2 SYDVKM. The CDR3 consists of 15 residues. V was pared by 5 bases and J by 2 bases, with 16 bases between. The CDR3 spells CASSGPGLPAYEQYF. As DNA, the CDR3 is TGTGCCAGCAGTGGTCCGGGACTCCCCGCCTACGAGCAGTACTTC.

The CDR3 coding sequence is TGCAGCGTTGGGAGAGCGGGAGCCCTAAACGAGCAGTACTTC. Amino acid sequence: CSVGRAGALNEQYF. The rearrangement uses TRBV29-1 and TRBJ2-7, with 8 bases fitting TRBD2. Germline assignment: CDR1 SQVTM and CDR2 ANQGSEA. CDR3 length: 14 amino acids. Trimming cost V 4 bases and J 5 bases; bases outside gene matches: 10.

J is TRBJ2-7 and V is TRBV4-2; D call uncertain. Between the trimmed V and J ends, which lost 1 base and 2 bases, there was a span of 12 bases. The V gene's germline CDR1 is LGHNA and CDR2 YNFKEQ. The CDR3 loop spans 15 amino acids. The CDR3 sequence is CASSQATVSPYEQYF. The CDR3, as DNA: TGTGCCAGCAGCCAAGCGACCGTTTCCCCCTACGAGCAGTACTTC.

The V call is TRBV7-8, the J call TRBJ2-7; 8 bases are a match to TRBD1. The germline gives CDR1 SGHVS, CDR2 FQNEAQ. There are 14 residues in the CDR3. The ends lost 1 base at V and 5 bases at J; junction bases unmatched: 4. The CDR3 nucleotides read TGTGCCAGCAGCTTAGTCCCGACAGGGGACGAGCAGTACTTC. This codes for CASSLVPTGDEQYF.

The rearrangement joins TRBV7-9 to TRBJ2-4; 12 nucleotides align to TRBD1. The CDR3 runs to 17 residues. The trim removed 5 bases at V and 1 base at J, leaving 6 bases unmatched. Germline V gene sequence: CDR1 SEHNR, CDR2 FQNEAQ (reference sequence). Here the CDR3 DNA reads TGTGCCAGCAGCCAGGGACAGGGGGCGGGGGCCAAAAACATTCAGTACTTC. Translated, it gives CASSQGQGAGAKNIQYF.